The 30 T cell receptor beta chains presented below share a single source sample, sequenced in a study of cytomegalovirus exposure and HLA in healthy donors. The study ran its PCR with 60 Vbeta and 13 Jbeta primers. Data came from immunoSEQ multiplex PCR; TCRdb stores just in-frame clones and leaves some out. This sample yields 150,000 or so clones, of which roughly 82% are seen a single time; around 6.1% belongs to the top ten. Sequenced input: PBMCs. These receptors were collected from a man aged 25-40 years in good health and CMV-seropositive.

CDR3: CASSLDRVNQPQHF. In nucleotides, the CDR3 is TGTGCCAGCAGTTTAGACAGGGTTAATCAGCCCCAGCATTTT. V and J are TRBV28 and TRBJ1-5; 7 bases map to TRBD1. After removal of 2 bases from V and 4 bases from J, the junction contained 2 bases not matched to a gene. Germline V gene lookup returns CDR1 MDHEN and CDR2 SYDVKM. This CDR3 contains 14 residues. The whole variable domain, filled in from reference TRBV28 and TRBJ1-5, reads DVKVTQSSRYLVKRTGEKVFLECVQDMDHENMFWYRQDPGLGLRLIYFSYDVKMKEKGDIPEGYSVSREKKERFSLILESASTNQTSMYLCASSLDRVNQPQHFGDGTRLSIL.

V is TRBV9 and J is TRBJ2-6, with 12 bases fitting TRBD1. Germline CDR1 reads SGDLS; CDR2 reads YYNGEE. Unmatched junction bases numbered 6, after V lost 3 bases and J lost 2 bases. CDR3 length equals 18 residues. The CDR3 DNA reads as TGTGCCAGCAGCGCACTCCGGGACAGGGGGCCTGGGGCCAACGTCCTGACTTTC. Translated: CASSALRDRGPGANVLTF. The variable domain in full, completed from reference TRBV9 and TRBJ2-6, reads DSGVTQTPKHLITATGQRVTLRCSPRSGDLSVYWYQQSLDQGLQFLIQYYNGEERAKGNILERFSAQQFPDLHSELNLSSLELGDSALYFCASSALRDRGPGANVLTFGAGSRLTVL.

The CDR3 DNA reads as TGTGCCAGCAGCCTAGGACTAGCAGTAGGGGCCGGGGAGCTGTTTTTT. It is translated as CASSLGLAVGAGELFF. The chain carries TRBV5-6 and TRBJ2-2; 8 bases map to TRBD2. Unmatched junction bases numbered 11, after V lost 4 bases and J lost 6 bases. Looked up from germline, CDR1 is SGHDT and CDR2 is YYEEEE. The CDR3 length is 16 residues.

This chain links TRBV25-1 with TRBJ2-1, with TRBD2 matching 9 bases. V trimming: 4 bases; J trimming: 2 bases; junction bases outside the gene matches: 0. Per germline, CDR1 MGHDK and CDR2 SYGVNS. This CDR3 is 14 amino acids long. This CDR3 reads CASSASGAYNEQFF. Here the CDR3 DNA reads TGTGCCAGCAGTGCTAGCGGGGCCTACAATGAGCAGTTCTTC.

The chain carries TRBV11-2 and TRBJ2-7; 10 bases map to TRBD2. Germline loops: CDR1 SGHAT, CDR2 FQNNGV. J lost 1 base, V lost 5 bases, and 5 bases had no gene match. This CDR3 has 15 residues. The CDR3 DNA follows: TGTGCCAGCAGCGCCCTAGCGGGGGAGTCCTACGAGCAGTACTTC. Translated, it gives CASSALAGESYEQYF.

The gene calls are TRBV11-2 and TRBJ2-5, with 8 bases aligning to TRBD2. Germline lookup yields CDR1 SGHAT and CDR2 FQNNGV. This CDR3 contains 17 residues. Trimming removed 1 base from V and 4 bases from J; junction bases left unmatched: 11. The CDR3 is CASSLVWVAGSGETQYF. CDR3 coding DNA: TGTGCCAGCAGCTTAGTGTGGGTAGCGGGGTCGGGAGAGACCCAGTACTTC.

The V gene is TRBV2, the J gene TRBJ2-3; 8 bases match TRBD2. There are 14 residues in the CDR3. Germline CDR1 SNHLY, CDR2 FYNNEI. V shed 7 bases and J 1 base; nucleotides not matched to a gene: 4. The CDR3 DNA is TGTGCCAGCAAGGTCGGGGGGGGCACAGATACGCAGTATTTT. This translates into CASKVGGGTDTQYF.

V is TRBV25-1 and J is TRBJ2-4; 9 positions agree with TRBD2. This CDR3 is 16 amino acids long. The germline gives CDR1 MGHDK, CDR2 SYGVNS. Unmatched junction bases numbered 17, after V lost 5 bases and J lost 12 bases. As DNA, the CDR3 is TGTGCCAGCAGTCCTTCGACTAGCGGAAGTCGAGACAGTCAGTACTTC. Translation gives CASSPSTSGSRDSQYF.

This chain links TRBV29-1 with TRBJ2-5; 7 nucleotides line up with TRBD2. J gave up 5 bases and V 3 bases, and 6 bases lay outside the gene matches. CDR1 and CDR2 from the germline V gene are SQVTM and ANQGSEA. The CDR3 is 13 amino acids. CDR3 loop: CSVDWGGRETQYF. The CDR3 region has the DNA TGCAGCGTTGATTGGGGGGGTAGGGAGACCCAGTACTTC. Full variable domain (remainder filled in from reference TRBV29-1 and TRBJ2-5): SAVISQKPSRDICQRGTSLTIQCQVDSQVTMMFWYRQQPGQSLTLIATANQGSEATYESGFVIDKFPISRPNLTFSTLTVSNMSPEDSSIYLCSVDWGGRETQYFGPGTRLLVL.

The rearrangement joins TRBV5-1 to TRBJ2-7; 11 bases line up with TRBD2. The CDR3 contains 15 residues. Per germline, CDR1 SGHRS and CDR2 YFSETQ. With V trimmed by 3 bases and J by 4 bases, 6 bases remained unmatched. The CDR3 sequence is CASSSIAGGPYEQYF. The CDR3 bases are TGCGCCAGCAGCTCGATAGCGGGAGGGCCTTACGAGCAGTACTTC. The entire variable domain, with the rest obtained from reference TRBV5-1 and TRBJ2-7, is as follows: KAGVTQTPRYLIKTRGQQVTLSCSPISGHRSVSWYQQTPGQGLQFLFEYFSETQRNKGNFPGRFSGRQFSNSRSEMNVSTLELGDSALYLCASSSIAGGPYEQYFGPGTRLTVT.

This chain joins TRBV30 and TRBJ1-4, with TRBD1 matching 7 bases. From germline, CDR1 is GTSNPN and CDR2 SVGIG (reference sequence). J lost 8 bases, V lost 5 bases, and 2 bases had no gene match. The CDR3 runs 11 residues. The CDR3 spells CAWEQGEKLFF. CDR3 DNA sequence: TGTGCCTGGGAACAGGGGGAAAAACTGTTTTTT.

The V call is TRBV9, the J call TRBJ2-5, with TRBD1 matching over 7 bases. CDR1 and CDR2 from the germline V gene are SGDLS and YYNGEE. J lost 5 bases, V lost 4 bases, and 5 bases had no gene match. The CDR3 has 13 residues. The CDR3 nucleotides read TGTGCCAGCAGCACAGGGGAGTGGGAGACCCAGTACTTC. Translating gives CASSTGEWETQYF. The full variable domain, in which reference TRBV9 and TRBJ2-5 provide the parts outside the CDR3, is DSGVTQTPKHLITATGQRVTLRCSPRSGDLSVYWYQQSLDQGLQFLIQYYNGEERAKGNILERFSAQQFPDLHSELNLSSLELGDSALYFCASSTGEWETQYFGPGTRLLVL.

The chain links TRBV9 to TRBJ2-7; D perhaps matches TRBD2 (5 bases). The CDR3 loop spans 15 amino acids. In germline, CDR1 is SGDLS, CDR2 YYNGEE. Trimming stripped 6 bases from V and 0 bases from J, with 16 bases between. This CDR3 is CASNIGGGPSYEQYF. CDR3 nucleotide sequence: TGTGCCAGCAACATCGGAGGTGGACCCTCCTACGAGCAGTACTTC.

This chain connects TRBV2 to TRBJ1-4; D is ambiguous. V lost 3 bases, J lost 7 bases, and 15 bases lay in between. The CDR3 has 15 residues. Germline lookup yields CDR1 SNHLY and CDR2 FYNNEI. Written as DNA, the CDR3 is TGTGCCAGCAGTGAGAGTGACGGGAGAAGTGAAAAACTGTTTTTT. Translation: CASSESDGRSEKLFF.

With regard to this clone: Other DNA sequences within the sample encode an identical CDR3. In DNA, the CDR3 is TGTGCCAGCAGCTTACTGAACACCGGGGAGCTGTTTTTT. It is translated as CASSLLNTGELFF. This chain connects TRBV7-9 to TRBJ2-2; D gene ambiguous. V lost 2 bases and J 1 base, leaving 2 bases between the germline ends. CDR1 is SEHNR, CDR2 FQNEAQ, per germline (reference sequence). The CDR3 extends over 13 amino acids.

The chain is built from TRBV28 and TRBJ2-7; 9 bases agree with TRBD2. The junction had 10 bases not matched to a gene; V was cut back by 6 bases and J by 7 bases. This CDR3 is built from 14 residues. The germline V gene encodes CDR1 MDHEN and CDR2 SYDVKM. The CDR3 region is CASRRGLAGREQYF. For the CDR3, the DNA is TGTGCCAGCAGACGGGGGCTAGCGGGGCGGGAGCAGTACTTC.

V and J are TRBV5-1 and TRBJ2-1; weak D call: TRBD2 (6 bases). Trimming stripped 0 bases from V and 4 bases from J, with 11 bases between. Germline V gives CDR1 SGHRS, CDR2 YFSETQ. The CDR3 loop spans 15 amino acids. The CDR3 region is CASSLEGLGYNEQFF. The DNA of the CDR3 is TGCGCCAGCAGCTTGGAGGGACTTGGATACAATGAGCAGTTCTTC.

The genes are TRBV4-1 and TRBJ2-2; 16 positions match TRBD2. V gave up 3 bases and J gave up 7 bases; unmatched junction bases: 5. This CDR3 region has 17 residues. Germline CDR1 is MGHRA and CDR2 is YSYEKL. The DNA of the CDR3 is TGCGCCAGCAGCCACGGGACTAGCGGGAGGGTAAGCGGGGAGCTGTTTTTT. Amino acids: CASSHGTSGRVSGELFF.

The chain recombines TRBV5-6 with TRBJ1-2; D ambiguous. Trimming removed 0 bases at V and 2 bases at J, with 5 bases between. The CDR3 has 13 residues. Germline V gene lookup returns CDR1 SGHDT and CDR2 YYEEEE. CDR3 residues: CASSLGGNYGYTF. In DNA, the CDR3 is TGTGCCAGCAGCTTGGGAGGAAACTATGGCTACACCTTC.

The chain carries TRBV7-2 and TRBJ2-7, with no clear D. The CDR3 contains 11 residues. Germline CDR1 is SGHTA and CDR2 is FQGNSA. Trimming removed 5 bases from V and 3 bases from J, with 5 bases in between. CDR3 coding DNA: TGTGCCAGCAGCCGCGACTACGAGCAGTACTTC. Protein product: CASSRDYEQYF.

V is TRBV14 and J is TRBJ1-6; 9 bases match TRBD1. This CDR3 is 17 amino acids long. Germline V gives CDR1 SGHDN, CDR2 FVKESK. The J segment lost 6 bases and the V segment lost 1 base, leaving 7 bases of the junction unmatched. The chain's CDR3 is CASSQVIWDRANSPLHF. CDR3 sequence (DNA): TGTGCCAGCAGCCAAGTGATCTGGGACAGGGCTAATTCACCCCTCCACTTT.

This rearrangement joins TRBV7-2 to TRBJ2-5; 11 bases line up with TRBD2. The J call may be faulty, since TRBJ2-7 better matches the DNA end. This CDR3 region has 15 residues. Germline V gene sequence: CDR1 SGHTA, CDR2 FQGNSA. The CDR3 DNA is TGTGCCAGCAGCGTCGATAGCGGGAGGGCCTCCGAGCAGTACTTC. Its translation: CASSVDSGRASEQYF.

The chain's CDR3 is CASSEGTGALNTEAFF. As DNA, the CDR3 is TGCGCCAGCAGCGAGGGGACGGGAGCTTTAAACACTGAAGCTTTCTTT. The chain is built from TRBV5-1 and TRBJ1-1; the D gene is possibly TRBD1 (5 bases). With 4 bases removed from V and 2 bases from J, the gap between germline ends came to 18 bases. The germline V gene encodes CDR1 SGHRS and CDR2 YFSETQ. CDR3 length equals 16 residues.

This clone has only one observation. V gene TRBV10-3 combines with J gene TRBJ1-4; tentative D call: TRBD1 (5 bases). The CDR3 is 13 amino acids. Trimming took off 6 bases at V and 4 bases at J, with 9 bases between the two ends. Per germline, CDR1 ENHRY and CDR2 SYGVKD. The CDR3: CAIRRGNNEKLFF. The DNA of the CDR3 is TGTGCCATCAGGCGGGGGAATAATGAAAAACTGTTTTTT.

This clone was detected only once. The chain joins TRBV7-2 to TRBJ1-1; 7 bases match TRBD1. CDR1 is SGHTA, CDR2 FQGNSA, per germline. This CDR3 region has 12 residues. Unmatched junction bases numbered 3, after V lost 4 bases and J lost 7 bases. The CDR3 here is CASSWTGVEAFF. The CDR3 DNA is TGTGCCAGCAGCTGGACAGGCGTTGAAGCTTTCTTT.

The chain joins TRBV5-4 to TRBJ1-2, with D unclear. The CDR3 loop spans 14 amino acids. CDR1 SGHNT and CDR2 YYREEE come from the germline V gene (reference sequence). Trimming shortened V by 0 bases and J by 4 bases, and 10 bases separated the two germline ends. The CDR3 DNA reads TGTGCCAGCAGCTTGGGGAGGGATCTCTATGGCTACACCTTC. Translation: CASSLGRDLYGYTF.

The chain links TRBV18 to TRBJ2-3, with 10 positions matching TRBD2. The CDR3 runs to 15 residues. Germline lookup yields CDR1 KGHSH and CDR2 LQKENI. The V segment lost 5 bases and the J segment 2 bases; nucleotides outside the gene matches: 4. The CDR3 sequence is CASSITSGATDTQYF. CDR3 bases: TGTGCCAGCTCAATAACTAGCGGGGCCACAGATACGCAGTATTTT.

The rearrangement uses TRBV19 and TRBJ2-3; no reliable D call. The CDR3 covers 14 residues. Germline lookup yields CDR1 LNHDA and CDR2 SQIVND (reference sequence). Trimming took 3 bases from V and 1 from J, leaving 8 bases between them. The CDR3 reads CASSMWAGTDTQYF. In DNA form, the CDR3 reads TGTGCCAGTAGTATGTGGGCCGGCACAGATACGCAGTATTTT. Drawing the rest from reference TRBV19 and TRBJ2-3, the complete variable domain is DGGITQSPKYLFRKEGQNVTLSCEQNLNHDAMYWYRQDPGQGLRLIYYSQIVNDFQKGDIAEGYSVSREKKESFPLTVTSAQKNPTAFYLCASSMWAGTDTQYFGPGTRLTVL.

This clone was counted between two and nine times. The genes are TRBV5-5 and TRBJ2-3, with D perhaps matching TRBD2 (5 bases). The CDR3 length is 15 residues. Germline V gene sequence: CDR1 SGHKS, CDR2 YYEKEE (reference sequence). V lost 0 bases, J lost 2 bases, and 10 bases lay in between. The chain's CDR3 is CASSLAWGDTDTQYF. In nucleotides, the CDR3 is TGTGCCAGCAGCTTGGCCTGGGGAGACACAGATACGCAGTATTTT.

The chain couples TRBV28 to TRBJ2-4; TRBD2 matches at 8 bases. After removal of 5 bases from V and 3 bases from J, the junction contained 15 bases not matched to a gene. Germline values: CDR1 MDHEN, CDR2 SYDVKM. The CDR3 contains 18 residues. CDR3 protein: CASSIPGLVGGLKNIQYF. The CDR3 nucleotides read TGTGCCAGCAGTATTCCGGGACTAGTCGGGGGGCTCAAAAACATTCAGTACTTC.